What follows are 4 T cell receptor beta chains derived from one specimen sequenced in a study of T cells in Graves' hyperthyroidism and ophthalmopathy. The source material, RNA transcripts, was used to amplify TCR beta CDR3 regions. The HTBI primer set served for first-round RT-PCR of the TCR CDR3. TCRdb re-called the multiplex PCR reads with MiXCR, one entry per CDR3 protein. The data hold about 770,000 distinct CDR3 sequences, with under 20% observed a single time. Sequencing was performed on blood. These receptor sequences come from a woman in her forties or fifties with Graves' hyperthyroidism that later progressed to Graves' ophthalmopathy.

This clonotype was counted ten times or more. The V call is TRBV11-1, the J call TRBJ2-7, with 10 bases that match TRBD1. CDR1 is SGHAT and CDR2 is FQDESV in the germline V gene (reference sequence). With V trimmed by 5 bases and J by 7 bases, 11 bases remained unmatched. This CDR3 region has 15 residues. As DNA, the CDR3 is TGTGCCAGCAGCCCAACCACGACAGGGGGCTGGGAGCAGTACTTC. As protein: CASSPTTTGGWEQYF. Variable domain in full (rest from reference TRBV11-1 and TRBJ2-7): EAEVAQSPRYKITEKSQAVAFWCDPISGHATLYWYRQILGQGPELLVQFQDESVVDDSQLPKDRFSAERLKGVDSTLKIQPAELGDSAMYLCASSPTTTGGWEQYFGPGTRLTVT.

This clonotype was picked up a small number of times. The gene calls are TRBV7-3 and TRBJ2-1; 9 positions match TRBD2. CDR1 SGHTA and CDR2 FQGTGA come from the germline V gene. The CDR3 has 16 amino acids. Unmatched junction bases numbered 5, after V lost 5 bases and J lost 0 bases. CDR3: CASSTHSGSSYNEQFF. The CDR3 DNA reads TGTGCCAGCAGCACGCATAGCGGGAGCTCCTACAATGAGCAGTTCTTC.

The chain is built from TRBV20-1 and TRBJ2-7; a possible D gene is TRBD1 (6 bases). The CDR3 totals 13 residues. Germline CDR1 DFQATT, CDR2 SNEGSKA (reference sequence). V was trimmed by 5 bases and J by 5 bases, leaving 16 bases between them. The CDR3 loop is CSAERQSGDEQYF. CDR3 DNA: TGCAGTGCTGAAAGACAGTCAGGGGACGAGCAGTACTTC.

Written as DNA, the CDR3 is TGTGCCAGCAGTGAAATTTGGGGTTCCTACGAGCAGTACTTC. Residues: CASSEIWGSYEQYF. V is TRBV6-1 and J is TRBJ2-7; D gene unclear. Germline V gene data show CDR1 as MNHNS and CDR2 as SASEGT. The CDR3 spans 14 residues. Trimming removed 2 bases at V and 1 base at J, with 9 bases between.